The 24 T cell receptor beta chains given below trace back to one sample, sequenced in a study of T cells expressing NK-cell markers. TCRdb re-called the 5' RACE reads; one entry per CDR3 protein, DNA not given. The sample totals about 30,000 distinct CDR3 sequences; its top ten clones hold 50% to 75%. Sequencing used blood T cells: a sorted CD56 or NKG2C T cell subset, CD4+ or CD8+ T cells, or bulk PBMC T cells (not recorded which). These receptors all come from a woman aged 18 to 75 in good health.

This chain links TRBV15 with TRBJ2-7. The length of the CDR3 is 14 residues. Germline CDR1 is LNHNV and CDR2 is YYDKDF (reference sequence). The CDR3 loop is CATRDSRRLYEQYF.

Measured by frequency, this clonotype is medium-sized. This rearrangement joins TRBV7-9 to TRBJ2-3; TCRdb gives TRBD1 as the D gene, but with no DNA this cannot be confirmed. Germline CDR1 and CDR2: SEHNR and FQNEAQ (reference sequence). The CDR3 runs to 17 residues. CDR3 sequence: CASSLPFGAEKADTQYF.

This sequence joins TRBV11-3 and TRBJ2-7. In germline, CDR1 is SGHNT, CDR2 YENEEA. The CDR3 has 15 residues. The CDR3: CASSLVMVPRYEQYF.

V is TRBV28 and J is TRBJ2-5; TCRdb indicates TRBD1, and absent DNA this call remains unverified. The V gene's germline CDR1 is MDHEN and CDR2 SYDVKM. The CDR3 length is 16 residues. CDR3: CASSFGRGLTQETQYF.

The chain has TRBV7-9 and TRBJ2-5; lacking DNA, the TRBD1 call made by TCRdb goes unchecked. The germline CDR1 and CDR2 sequences are SEHNR and FQNEAQ (reference sequence). This CDR3 is 14 amino acids long. CDR3 region: CASSQTGVGETQYF.

The chain carries TRBV28 and TRBJ1-2. Germline V gives CDR1 MDHEN, CDR2 SYDVKM. This CDR3 region has 16 residues. CDR3 sequence: CASSLRWQTRNYGYTF.

This chain links TRBV27 with TRBJ2-2. The germline gives CDR1 MNHEY, CDR2 SMNVEV (reference sequence). The CDR3 has 17 amino acids. The CDR3 loop is CASSLAGANPNTGELFF.

The chain couples TRBV12-3 or TRBV12-4 to TRBJ1-1; the D gene TCRdb calls, TRBD1, cannot be checked with no DNA. The CDR3 consists of 18 residues. The CDR3 here is CASSLIPLLWGRNTEAFF.

The chain employs TRBV2 and TRBJ2-7; TCRdb's assignment of TRBD2 cannot be checked, as there is no DNA. Looked up from germline, CDR1 is SNHLY and CDR2 is FYNNEI. The CDR3 runs to 14 residues. CDR3: CASGAWEVPYEQYF.

The chain carries TRBV9 and TRBJ2-1; the D gene TCRdb calls, TRBD2, cannot be checked with no DNA. Germline V CDR1 and CDR2: SGDLS, YYNGEE. The CDR3 totals 14 residues. CDR3 sequence: CASSPVAGVNEQFF.

The chain uses TRBV2 and TRBJ2-7; TCRdb calls TRBD1, which cannot be checked without DNA. There are 15 residues in the CDR3. The V gene's germline CDR1 is SNHLY and CDR2 FYNNEI. The CDR3 loop reads CASSGGDIRSYEQYF.

The rearrangement uses TRBV28 and TRBJ2-7; the D call from TCRdb, TRBD2, cannot be confirmed without DNA. The CDR3 is 16 residues long. Germline lookup yields CDR1 MDHEN and CDR2 SYDVKM. This CDR3 is CASSFRALAGIYEQYF.

The chain links TRBV5-1 to TRBJ2-2. Germline V gives CDR1 SGHRS, CDR2 YFSETQ. The CDR3 loop spans 15 amino acids. The CDR3: CASSLDVSNTGELFF.

V and J are TRBV6-5 and TRBJ2-7; TCRdb outputs TRBD2, but without DNA this stays unchecked. The germline V gene has CDR1 MNHEY and CDR2 SVGAGI. CDR3 length: 15 residues. The CDR3 loop reads CASSYEGTSAYEQYF.

The chain couples TRBV20-1 to TRBJ2-5; no DNA is available, so the TRBD1 call from TCRdb remains unchecked. Germline CDR1 and CDR2: DFQATT and SNEGSKA (reference sequence). This CDR3 has 11 amino acids. The CDR3 sequence is CSANRGETQYF.

The genes are TRBV7-9 and TRBJ2-1; without DNA, the TCRdb call of TRBD2 cannot be checked. This CDR3 contains 14 residues. From germline, CDR1 is SEHNR and CDR2 FQNEAQ (reference sequence). The CDR3 here is CASSRVGEGNEQFF.

The chain combines TRBV3-1 with TRBJ2-1; TCRdb indicates TRBD1, and absent DNA this call remains unverified. CDR1 LGHDT and CDR2 YNNKEL come from the germline V gene (reference sequence). The CDR3 runs 16 residues. The CDR3 loop is CASSHLRTGKYNEQFF.

The chain recombines TRBV29-1 with TRBJ2-1. Germline CDR1 and CDR2: SQVTM and ANQGSEA. The CDR3 extends over 12 amino acids. Here the CDR3 reads CSGFLDGNEQFF.

V gene TRBV12-3 or TRBV12-4 combines with J gene TRBJ2-1; with no DNA, the TCRdb D assignment of TRBD1 cannot be verified. This CDR3 region has 16 residues. CDR3 loop: CASRQSLAGAHVEQFF.

V gene TRBV2 combines with J gene TRBJ2-1; TCRdb outputs TRBD1, but without DNA this stays unchecked. Germline V lookup: CDR1 SNHLY, CDR2 FYNNEI. The CDR3 has 16 amino acids. The CDR3: CASTVTGAWSYNEQFF. Variable domain in full (rest from reference TRBV2 and TRBJ2-1): EPEVTQTPSHQVTQMGQEVILRCVPISNHLYFYWYRQILGQKVEFLVSFYNNEISEKSEIFDDQFSVERPDGSNFTLKIRSTKLEDSAMYFCASTVTGAWSYNEQFFGPGTRLTVL.

The V call is TRBV4-2, the J call TRBJ2-7; TCRdb's D gene call, TRBD1, goes unchecked for lack of DNA. This CDR3 region has 15 residues. Germline CDR1 reads LGHNA; CDR2 reads YNFKEQ. This CDR3 reads CASSQDLQGSYEQYF.

This chain's CDR3 is CASSQDQVAGAYEQYF. The chain employs TRBV4-1 and TRBJ2-7; TCRdb's D gene call, TRBD2, goes unchecked for lack of DNA. This CDR3 is built from 16 residues. Looked up from germline, CDR1 is MGHRA and CDR2 is YSYEKL.

This chain connects TRBV20-1 to TRBJ2-1. The CDR3 consists of 13 residues. Looked up from germline, CDR1 is DFQATT and CDR2 is SNEGSKA (reference sequence). The CDR3 protein is CSASDYSYNEQFF.

The CDR3 protein is CASSQELAGELYNEQFF. This chain joins TRBV3-1 and TRBJ2-1; the TRBD2 assignment by TCRdb is unverifiable without DNA. This CDR3 is built from 17 residues. The V gene's germline CDR1 is LGHDT and CDR2 YNNKEL (reference sequence).